This TCR beta chain emerged from a study of metastatic and nonmetastatic thyroid tumors. Study context: Malignant thyroid and benign thyroid patients provided blood and tumor or nodule tissue whose repertoires were compared. Findings of the study overall: For both blood and tumor, malignant thyroid tumors reportedly showed significantly higher TCR beta diversity than benign nodules did.

Authors' processing steps: CDR3 differences across clinicopathological groups were used to build a distant-metastasis classifier for papillary thyroid cancer. MiXCR reprocessed the PCR reads for TCRdb. These V and J calls derive from TCRdb rather than the authors' analysis. Among roughly 25,000 clones listed, roughly a quarter were seen once. The CDR3 sequence is 16 residues long. In germline, CDR1 is MDHEN, CDR2 SYDVKM. Trimming removed 2 bases from V and 1 base from J, with 15 bases in between. Prior to thyroid surgery, none of the patients had received any treatment. Regarding this clone: What it binds is not known.

The genes are TRBV28 and TRBJ2-7, with a possible D match to TRBD2 (7 bases). The TCR originated in a male donor with papillary thyroid cancer or a benign thyroid nodule (not recorded which). Some clones in this sample may be carry-over from other donors' samples. The sequenced sample consisted of tumor tissue. The CDR3 nucleotides are TGTGCCAGCAGTTTAAACCACAGGGAGGGGTCCTACGAGCAGTACTTC. It encodes CASSLNHREGSYEQYF.